This entry describes one T cell receptor beta chain. Its cognate antigen is unknown. This CDR3 contains 13 residues. Trimming pared 1 base from V and 4 bases from J, leaving 7 bases between. Germline-derived CDR1 and CDR2 are MNHEY and SMNVEV (reference sequence). The data originate from a study of cytomegalovirus exposure and HLA in healthy donors. General study findings and limits: V- and J-gene trimming in TCR beta was tied to a missense DCLRE1C variant by an analysis performed later.

The study ran its PCR with 60 Vbeta and 13 Jbeta primers. Method: immunoSEQ multiplex PCR; TCRdb's copy keeps in-frame clones and lacks some. The table records some 140,000 clones, roughly 74% of them present only once. Sequenced material: PBMCs. The chain joins TRBV27 to TRBJ2-5; D remains unclear. The source is a young man in good health and CMV-seronegative. This chain's CDR3 is CASSLLSGETQYF. In DNA form, the CDR3 reads TGTGCCAGCAGTTTATTATCGGGAGAGACCCAGTACTTC.